This is a list of T cell receptor beta chains from one sample in a study of blood T cell repertoires in COVID-19. Only in-frame clones appear in the TCRdb table, and some are missing; sequencing was by immunoSEQ multiplex PCR. The sample comprises fewer than 85,000 clones, 80% to 90% of which are singletons, and 5.8% rests with the top ten. Input material: peripheral blood. Source of these receptors: a man over 45 with active COVID-19. Each CDR3 is given with its conserved first and last residue. A D gene is named only where the DNA matches it firmly. Some rows mark clone size as missing; the rest say once, few, many or name a class of expanded clone.

D	V	size	J	CDR3	DNA
-	TRBV6-5	-	TRBJ2-5	CASSYEGQWETQYF	TGTGCCAGCAGTTACGAGGGCCAATGGGAGACCCAGTACTTC
-	TRBV5-4	-	TRBJ2-7	CASSLPETYEQYF	TGTGCCAGCAGCTTGCCGGAGACCTACGAGCAGTACTTC
-	TRBV9	-	TRBJ1-1	CASSPTGEGTEAFF	TGTGCCAGCAGCCCAACGGGGGAGGGCACTGAAGCTTTCTTT
-	TRBV7-6	-	TRBJ2-7	CASSLEVGPGDEQYF	TGTGCCAGCAGCTTGGAGGTGGGTCCGGGGGACGAGCAGTACTTC
TRBD1	TRBV11-2	-	TRBJ2-3	CASRPHVGQGGSDTQYF	TGTGCCAGCAGACCACATGTAGGACAGGGGGGTTCAGATACGCAGTATTTT
TRBD1	TRBV25-1	-	TRBJ2-2	CASRRTGGTGELFF	TGTGCCAGCAGGAGGACAGGGGGCACCGGGGAGCTGTTTTTT
TRBD1	TRBV7-2	-	TRBJ1-2	CASSLDVGTGTGYGYTF	TGTGCCAGCAGCTTAGATGTTGGTACCGGGACAGGCTATGGCTACACCTTC
-	TRBV29-1	-	TRBJ2-3	CSVEGGGTDTQYF	TGCAGCGTTGAAGGGGGGGGCACAGATACGCAGTATTTT
TRBD1	TRBV2	once	TRBJ1-1	CASSKGAFTEAFF	TGTGCCAGCAGTAAGGGGGCGTTCACTGAAGCTTTCTTT
TRBD2	TRBV5-1	-	TRBJ2-2	CASSGGLASTGELFF	TGCGCCAGCAGCGGGGGACTAGCGAGCACCGGGGAGCTGTTTTTT
-	TRBV3-1/TRBV3-2	-	TRBJ1-2	CASSPSMGPTDYGYTF	TGTGCCAGCAGCCCCTCGATGGGGCCGACAGACTATGGCTACACCTTC
TRBD2	TRBV4-3	-	TRBJ2-5	CASSQDPGGQETQYF	TGCGCCAGCAGCCAAGATCCGGGGGGCCAAGAGACCCAGTACTTC
TRBD2	TRBV3-1/TRBV3-2	-	TRBJ2-1	CASSQVLASGAGRFF	TGTGCCAGCAGCCAAGTCCTGGCTAGCGGGGCCGGGAGGTTCTTC
TRBD1	TRBV7-9	once	TRBJ1-5	CASSWDRNQPQHF	TGTGCCAGCAGCTGGGACAGAAATCAGCCCCAGCATTTT
-	TRBV24-1	-	TRBJ1-3	CATSDYNGNTIYF	TGTGCCACCAGTGATTACAACGGAAACACCATATATTTT
TRBD1	TRBV12-3/TRBV12-4	-	TRBJ1-2	CASRRTTGNGYTF	TGTGCCAGCAGAAGGACGACAGGGAACGGCTACACCTTC
TRBD1	TRBV27	-	TRBJ2-1	CASGQGSSYNEQFF	TGTGCCAGCGGACAGGGGAGCTCCTACAATGAGCAGTTCTTC
-	TRBV5-1	-	TRBJ2-2	CASSFPTGGASNTGELFF	TGCGCCAGCAGCTTCCCCACAGGGGGGGCTTCCAACACCGGGGAGCTGTTTTTT
-	TRBV19	-	TRBJ1-1	CASAQLNTEAFF	TGTGCCAGCGCTCAGTTGAACACTGAAGCTTTCTTT
TRBD1	TRBV27	medium-sized	TRBJ1-5	CASSLSAGQGSNQPQHF	TGTGCCAGCAGTTTATCGGCGGGACAGGGGTCCAATCAGCCCCAGCATTTT
-	TRBV18	-	TRBJ1-2	CASSPEFQAPYGYTF	TGTGCCAGCTCACCAGAGTTTCAGGCTCCCTATGGCTACACCTTC
-	TRBV5-1	-	TRBJ1-2	CASSLRRSGTTGYGYTF	TGCGCCAGCAGCCTAAGGAGATCCGGGACAACCGGCTATGGCTACACCTTC
-	TRBV2	-	TRBJ2-7	CASREGQAYEQYF	TGTGCCAGCAGAGAGGGACAAGCTTACGAGCAGTACTTC